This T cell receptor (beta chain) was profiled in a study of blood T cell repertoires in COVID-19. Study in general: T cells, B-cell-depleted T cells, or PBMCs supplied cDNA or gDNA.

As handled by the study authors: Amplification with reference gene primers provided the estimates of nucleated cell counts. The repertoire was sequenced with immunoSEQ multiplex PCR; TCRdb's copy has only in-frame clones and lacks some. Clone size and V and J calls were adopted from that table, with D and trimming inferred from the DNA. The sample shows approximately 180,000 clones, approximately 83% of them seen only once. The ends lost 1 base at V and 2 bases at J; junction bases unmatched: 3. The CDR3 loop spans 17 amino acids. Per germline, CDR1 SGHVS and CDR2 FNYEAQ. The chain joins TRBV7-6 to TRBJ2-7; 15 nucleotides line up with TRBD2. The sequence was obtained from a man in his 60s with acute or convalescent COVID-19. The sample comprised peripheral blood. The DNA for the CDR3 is TGTGCCAGCAGCTTAGGGACTAGCGGGAGGGGAGCCTACGAGCAGTACTTC. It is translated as CASSLGTSGRGAYEQYF.